Below, 15 T cell receptor beta chains from the same sample are listed, as sequenced in a study of neurological immune-mediated disorders (dated by TCRdb to the late 2010s). Libraries were constructed by 5' RACE. TCRdb lists the instrument as Illumina HiSeq 2500. The public reads were quality trimmed at Q25 with fastp and then assembled into clones with MiXCR by TCRdb, keeping productive beta chains. Rows matching on CDR3 protein sequence are summarized as one entry with the most common DNA and genes. This sample lists 50,000 to 60,000 distinct CDR3 sequences; over 3.5% were detected once. The biggest ten clones account for about 2% of the sample. Input material: CD4+ T cells from blood. Receptors originate from a woman in her forties with multiple sclerosis.

This clonotype was counted at least ten times. The chain links TRBV7-3 to TRBJ2-1, with TRBD2 matching 8 bases. Germline assignment: CDR1 SGHTA and CDR2 FQGTGA. This CDR3 is built from 15 residues. V dropped 5 bases and J dropped 2; count of bases not matched to a gene: 5. This CDR3 reads CASSPGGATYNEQFF. CDR3 in DNA: TGTGCCAGCAGCCCGGGGGGGGCGACCTACAATGAGCAGTTCTTC.

The sample holds many counts of this clonotype. CDR3 sequence reads: CSVGGSGTGEKLFF. CDR3 DNA: TGCAGCGTTGGCGGTTCGGGGACGGGGGAAAAACTGTTTTTT. The chain combines TRBV29-1 with TRBJ1-4; D is perhaps TRBD1 (5 bases). This CDR3 is built from 14 residues. With 4 bases removed from V and 8 bases from J, the gap between germline ends came to 17 bases. Per the germline V gene, CDR1 is SQVTM and CDR2 is ANQGSEA.

This clonotype appeared many times. J is TRBJ1-5 and V is TRBV7-3; possibly TRBD1 for D (6 bases). Deletions cut 5 bases from V and 6 bases from J, with 11 bases between. The CDR3 has 13 amino acids. Germline assignment: CDR1 SGHTA and CDR2 FQGTGA. CDR3 residues: CASSLKGGQPQHF. CDR3 in DNA: TGTGCCAGCAGCCTTAAAGGGGGTCAGCCCCAGCATTTT.

This clonotype was observed at least ten times. The chain is built from TRBV4-2 and TRBJ1-2; D is perhaps TRBD1 (6 bases). The CDR3 extends over 16 amino acids. In germline, CDR1 is LGHNA, CDR2 YNFKEQ. The ends were cut back, 0 bases at V and 1 base at J, with 12 bases in the middle. This CDR3 reads CASSQDYGGLNYGYTF. For the CDR3, the DNA is TGTGCCAGCAGCCAAGATTACGGGGGCCTTAACTATGGCTACACCTTC.

By its share, this clonotype is medium-sized. V is TRBV5-1 and J is TRBJ2-1; D possibly corresponds to TRBD1 (6 bases). The length of the CDR3 is 14 residues. The germline V gene has CDR1 SGHRS and CDR2 YFSETQ. Trimming took off 9 bases at V and 0 bases at J, with 13 bases between the two ends. The DNA of the CDR3 is TGCGCCACCGCCGGGACAAGCTCCTACAATGAGCAGTTCTTC. Translation: CATAGTSSYNEQFF.

The table lists this clonotype with many counts. The chain carries TRBV3-1 and TRBJ2-3, with D hard to call. Trimming removed 1 base at V and 2 bases at J, with 7 bases between. The CDR3 spans 14 residues. Germline V gene data show CDR1 as LGHDT and CDR2 as YNNKEL (reference sequence). CDR3: CASSQGSYTDTQYF. For the CDR3, the DNA is TGTGCCAGCAGCCAAGGGTCCTACACAGATACGCAGTATTTT.

This clonotype was detected many times. V is TRBV6-6 and J is TRBJ2-3, with a weak D call TRBD2 (7 bases). Germline assignment: CDR1 MNHNY and CDR2 SVGAGI (reference sequence). V was trimmed by 4 bases and J by 5 bases, leaving 16 bases between them. The CDR3 has 15 amino acids. DNA of the CDR3: TGTGCCAGCAGTTTTCTGGCGGGGGCAGGAGATACGCAGTATTTT. Translated, it gives CASSFLAGAGDTQYF.

Note on this clonotype: A clone one base away is much larger, so this may be a read error. The chain employs TRBV20-1 and TRBJ2-3, with D unresolved. The V end lost 6 bases, the J end lost 5 bases, and 12 bases lay between the germline ends. Germline loops: CDR1 DFQATT, CDR2 SNEGSKA (reference sequence). The CDR3 totals 12 residues. The CDR3 DNA follows: TGCAGTGCCACCACCGAAATAGATACGCAGTATTTT. It codes for CSATTEIDTQYF.

This clonotype was picked up many times. The gene calls are TRBV5-1 and TRBJ1-1; D is undetermined. Trimming left V 4 bases short and J 7 bases short, with 17 bases between. This CDR3 has 14 amino acids. Germline-derived CDR1 and CDR2 are SGHRS and YFSETQ. This CDR3 reads CASSTGNRGGEAFF. CDR3 nucleotide sequence: TGCGCCAGCAGCACGGGGAACCGGGGAGGTGAAGCTTTCTTT.

This clonotype occurred many times. The rearrangement joins TRBV5-1 to TRBJ2-7, with 8 bases lining up with TRBD1. Unmatched junction bases numbered 6, after V lost 4 bases and J lost 3 bases. This CDR3 has 14 residues. Germline V lookup: CDR1 SGHRS, CDR2 YFSETQ. This chain's CDR3 is CASSTGQGDYEQYF. DNA for the CDR3: TGCGCCAGCAGCACTGGACAGGGAGACTACGAGCAGTACTTC.

Many counts were recorded for this clonotype. The V gene is TRBV5-1, the J gene TRBJ2-1; 7 positions match TRBD2. The trim removed 0 bases at V and 4 bases at J, leaving 4 bases unmatched. The CDR3 extends over 15 amino acids. The germline V gene has CDR1 SGHRS and CDR2 YFSETQ. CDR3 nucleotide sequence: TGCGCCAGCAGCTTGGGTAAGCGGGGATACAATGAGCAGTTCTTC. The encoded protein is CASSLGKRGYNEQFF.

This clonotype was seen at least ten times. The gene calls are TRBV5-1 and TRBJ2-1; 12 positions match TRBD2. CDR1 is SGHRS and CDR2 is YFSETQ in the germline V gene. The junction had 9 bases not matched to a gene; V was cut back by 5 bases and J by 12 bases. CDR3 length: 14 amino acids. Here the CDR3 reads CASRKLAGGPGQFF. The CDR3 DNA follows: TGCGCCAGCAGAAAGCTAGCGGGGGGGCCGGGGCAGTTCTTC.

Many counts were recorded for this clonotype. The CDR3 spells CASSFPRTLGNEQFF. The CDR3 DNA sequence: TGTGCCAGCAGCTTCCCCCGGACACTCGGCAATGAGCAGTTCTTC. The chain carries TRBV7-9 and TRBJ2-1, with a possible D match to TRBD1 (5 bases). The CDR3 is 15 residues long. In germline, CDR1 is SEHNR, CDR2 FQNEAQ (reference sequence). V was shortened by 3 bases and J by 6 bases, with 15 bases between the two germline ends.

This clonotype was observed many times. The rearrangement links TRBV5-1 to TRBJ2-2; 10 bases are a match to TRBD1. The V and J ends lost 3 bases and 4 bases, in that order; junction bases with no gene match: 9. This CDR3 comprises 17 residues. The germline V gene has CDR1 SGHRS and CDR2 YFSETQ. The CDR3 bases are TGCGCCAGCAGCTCAAGGTCCGGGACAGGGGTCACCGGGGAGCTGTTTTTT. Protein product: CASSSRSGTGVTGELFF.

This clonotype has a count of ten or more. This rearrangement joins TRBV28 to TRBJ1-5, with TRBD1 as a possible D gene (6 bases). This CDR3 comprises 13 residues. CDR1 MDHEN and CDR2 SYDVKM come from the germline V gene. V was cut by 8 bases and J by 1 base, with 9 bases left in between. CDR3 in DNA: TGTGCCAGCTGGGGGGCGAGCAATCAGCCCCAGCATTTT. It encodes CASWGASNQPQHF.